This T cell receptor beta chain was obtained from a study of post-analysis software for immune sequencing data. Broader study findings: Controls significantly exceeded multiple sclerosis patients in normalized Chao1 diversity. Under F measure analysis, samples from one preparation batch co-clustered strongly. Patients used about 5 TRBV segments, including TRBV5-6, TRBV5-1 and TRBV20-1, more often than controls.

Included in the TCR beta cDNA libraries were unique molecular identifiers. Using its own MiXCR run on the PCR reads, TCRdb lists one record per CDR3 protein. The table includes roughly 400,000 distinct CDR3 sequences, approximately 39% detected once. About this clonotype itself: Its specificity is not known.

The trim removed 8 bases at V and 1 base at J, leaving 5 bases unmatched. This CDR3 region has 13 residues. Germline V lookup: CDR1 SGDLS, CDR2 YYNGEE. Sequenced material: blood. The V gene is TRBV9, the J gene TRBJ1-1; TRBD1 agrees at 7 bases. This sequence originates from a girl between 2 and 10 years old with multiple sclerosis. The CDR3, as DNA: TGTGCCAGTACAGGGGTCAAGAACACTGAAGCTTTCTTT. Its translation: CASTGVKNTEAFF.